This is a list of T cell receptor beta chains from one sample in a study. MiXCR was run by TCRdb on the reads, yielding one entry per CDR3 protein. The data contain 6,000 or so distinct CDR3 sequences, around 9.5% of them seen just once; the ten biggest clones take up 5.4%. Sequencing was performed on CD4+ T cells from synovial fluid. These receptors were collected from a human donor with rheumatoid arthritis. Both conserved end residues are part of each CDR3. The D gene is left open where the match is weak. A row's size may be missing; if present it is once, few, many or a size class.

j_call d_call v_call clone_size cdr3_nt cdr3_aa
TRBJ2-2 NA TRBV2 NA TGTGCCAACAGTGAAGCTTCTGATGGTCGCACTGGGGAGCTGTTTTTT CANSEASDGRTGELFF
TRBJ1-2 NA TRBV20-1 medium-sized TGCAGTGCTGGAGGTGAGGTTCGCGGCTACACCTTC CSAGGEVRGYTF
TRBJ2-1 NA TRBV20-1 large TGCAGTGCTAGAGCTCCGACAGCCCTGAGCTCCTACAATGAGCAGTTCTTC CSARAPTALSSYNEQFF
TRBJ2-3 NA TRBV20-1 few TGCAGTGCTAGAGTCACGGGCGGCGGGGGCCTGGATACGCAGTATTTT CSARVTGGGGLDTQYF
TRBJ2-3 NA TRBV18 medium-sized TGTGCCAGCTCACCAAACTTCGCGGGGGCGAGCACAGATACGCAGTATTTT CASSPNFAGASTDTQYF
TRBJ2-1 TRBD2 TRBV7-6 many TGTGCCAGCAGCATATTAGCGGGAGTGGGCAATGAGCAGTTCTTC CASSILAGVGNEQFF
TRBJ2-5 NA TRBV10-3 many TGTGCCATCAGTGGGGGAGAAGGACAAGAGACCCAGTACTTC CAISGGEGQETQYF
TRBJ2-1 TRBD1 TRBV6-6 medium-sized TGTGCCAGCAAACCGGGACAGGGTTCCTCTGAGCAGTTCTTC CASKPGQGSSEQFF
TRBJ2-3 NA TRBV5-1 medium-sized TGCGCCAGCAGCTTGGGGTCTTCTCTACTCGCAGATACGCAGTATTTT CASSLGSSLLADTQYF
TRBJ2-7 NA TRBV18 many TGTGCCAGCTCACCACCAGGAACTGGACGCGAGCAGTACTTC CASSPPGTGREQYF
TRBJ2-1 NA TRBV5-1 medium-sized TGCGCCAGCAGCGCTGGGGGTACCTCCTACAATGAGCAGTTCTTC CASSAGGTSYNEQFF
TRBJ2-3 TRBD2 TRBV18 many TGTGCCAGCTCACCAGGGACTAGCGGGAGAGGAGATACGCAGTATTTT CASSPGTSGRGDTQYF
TRBJ2-2 NA TRBV5-1 medium-sized TGCGCCAGCAGCTTGGACCTTAGCGGCACCGGGGAGCTGTTTTTT CASSLDLSGTGELFF
TRBJ2-1 NA TRBV24-1 many TGTGCCACCAGTGATTTGGCCAACGAGCAGTTCTTC CATSDLANEQFF
TRBJ1-1 NA TRBV5-4 many TGTGCCAGCAGCCCCATGGGAGGGGGAAAGCCTGAAGCTTTCTTT CASSPMGGGKPEAFF
TRBJ1-5 NA TRBV19 NA TGTGCCAGTAGTATAGTGGGGGATCCTAGCAATCAGCCCCAGCATTTT CASSIVGDPSNQPQHF
TRBJ2-1 NA TRBV3-1 medium-sized TGTGCCAGTAACGGGAGATTCGCGAGTGAGCAGTTCTTC CASNGRFASEQFF
TRBJ2-1 NA TRBV18 few TGTGCCAGCTCTACGGGGGTTTACGATGGTAGTGAGCAGTTCTTC CASSTGVYDGSEQFF
TRBJ2-5 TRBD1 TRBV18 NA TGTGCCAGCTCATCCGGGACAGGCCAAGAGACCCAGTACTTC CASSSGTGQETQYF
TRBJ2-7 NA TRBV7-2 medium-sized TGTGCCAGCAGCTTAGCTCGGGTCAACGAGCAGTACTTC CASSLARVNEQYF
TRBJ2-5 NA TRBV7-2 medium-sized TGTGCCAGCAGCTTACCGTGGGTCAAGGCCCAGTACTTC CASSLPWVKAQYF
TRBJ1-2 TRBD1 TRBV24-1 medium-sized TGTGCCACCAGTGATCATCCGACAGGGGACTATGGCTACACCTTC CATSDHPTGDYGYTF
TRBJ2-1 NA TRBV4-2 medium-sized TGTGCCAGCAGCCAAGATTTTTTTGAGCAGTTCTTC CASSQDFFEQFF
TRBJ2-1 TRBD1 TRBV7-2 medium-sized TGTGCCAGCAGCTTAGGGACAGGCTACAATGAGCAGTTCTTC CASSLGTGYNEQFF
TRBJ2-2 NA TRBV28 many TGTGCCAGCAGTAGGGTAGCGGTTGCCGGGGAGCTGTTTTTT CASSRVAVAGELFF
TRBJ1-2 TRBD1 TRBV18 many TGTGCCAGCTCACCGGGGTTTGACAGGGACTATGGCTACACCTTC CASSPGFDRDYGYTF
TRBJ1-4 NA TRBV11-3 few TGTGCCAGCAGCCTAGCCGAGGGAGATACAACTAATGAAAAACTGTTTTTT CASSLAEGDTTNEKLFF
TRBJ2-2 NA TRBV5-1 few TGCGCCAGCACCCCAGGGAGTAGCGGACCCACCGGGGAGCTGTTTTTT CASTPGSSGPTGELFF
TRBJ2-3 NA TRBV10-3 medium-sized TGTGCCATCAGTGGGCCGGAGGGCACAGATACGCAGTATTTT CAISGPEGTDTQYF
TRBJ1-5 TRBD1 TRBV20-1 medium-sized TGCAGTGCTAGAGATTACAACAGGGGGGACAATCAGCCCCAGCATTTT CSARDYNRGDNQPQHF
TRBJ2-1 NA TRBV7-9 many TGTGCCAGCCCCGGGAGCTCCTACAATGAGCAGTTCTTC CASPGSSYNEQFF
TRBJ2-3 TRBD2 TRBV7-6 many TGTGCCAGCAGCATCCTAGCGGGAGTGGGGGATACGCAGTATTTT CASSILAGVGDTQYF
TRBJ1-2 TRBD1 TRBV7-2 medium-sized TGTGCCAGCAGCCCCGGGACAGACCAGCGACTTTACTACACCTTC CASSPGTDQRLYYTF
TRBJ1-5 NA TRBV18 medium-sized TGTGCCAGCTCACCATCGCGGACGCTAGCGGACAATCAGCCCCAGCATTTT CASSPSRTLADNQPQHF
TRBJ2-2 TRBD2 TRBV20-1 few TGCAGTGCTAGGCGGGAGGCCGGGGAGCTGTTTTTT CSARREAGELFF
TRBJ2-3 NA TRBV19 many TGTGCCAGTAGTATAGATCATCTAGATACGCAGTATTTT CASSIDHLDTQYF
TRBJ1-1 TRBD1 TRBV13 medium-sized TGTGCCAGCAGCCCTGGACAGGGGATTAATGAAGCTTTCTTT CASSPGQGINEAFF
TRBJ2-7 NA TRBV20-1 many TGCAGTGCTAGAGATCTCGAACGGTTCTACGAGCAGTACTTC CSARDLERFYEQYF
TRBJ2-7 TRBD1 TRBV18 medium-sized TGTGCCAGCTCACTCGGGACAGGGCAGTACGAGCAGTACTTC CASSLGTGQYEQYF
TRBJ1-1 NA TRBV7-2 medium-sized TGTGCCAGCAGCCGGGACCACATGAACACTGAAGCTTTCTTT CASSRDHMNTEAFF
TRBJ1-1 NA TRBV18 many TGTGCCAGCTCTCAAAACCTCGGGACGGTAAACACTGAAGCTTTCTTT CASSQNLGTVNTEAFF
TRBJ1-4 NA TRBV18 medium-sized TGTGCCAGCTCACCAAGAGGAGTCACAGCGGGTGAAAAACTGTTTTTT CASSPRGVTAGEKLFF
TRBJ1-1 NA TRBV18 many TGTGCCAGCTCACCCCGGCCGCCAGCCCATGACACTGAAGCTTTCTTT CASSPRPPAHDTEAFF
TRBJ1-2 NA TRBV18 many TGTGCCAGCTCCGGGGGGCCTGACTATGGCTACACCTTC CASSGGPDYGYTF
TRBJ1-1 NA TRBV20-1 many TGCAGTGCAAGAAGAAACAGCCTGAACACTGAAGCTTTCTTT CSARRNSLNTEAFF
TRBJ2-7 TRBD2 TRBV18 medium-sized TGTGCCAGCTCACCAGGGCTAGCGGTCTACGAGCAGTACTTC CASSPGLAVYEQYF
TRBJ2-3 NA TRBV2 medium-sized TGTGCCAGCAGTGAAGCGCGCCAGGCCACAGATACGCAGTATTTT CASSEARQATDTQYF